Below, 8 T cell receptor beta chains from the same sample are listed, as sequenced in a study of blood T cell repertoires in COVID-19 (TCRdb year 2020). Libraries came from the immunoSEQ multiplex PCR assay. TCRdb took over this immuneACCESS table, retaining in-frame rearrangements with V and J assigned. Such tables are incomplete; in checked studies, under half of the missing clones stem from an unresolved V gene, and the remainder is unexplained. The sample table lists some 170,000 clones, around 80% of them with a count of one. The ten largest make up 8% to 9.5% of the sample. The sequenced material came from peripheral blood. The source is a woman in her seventies with acute or convalescent COVID-19.

The chain has TRBV6-1 and TRBJ2-3; the D gene is possibly TRBD1 (6 bases). Germline V CDR1 and CDR2: MNHNS, SASEGT. Trimming removed 2 bases from V and 14 bases from J, with 14 bases in between. CDR3 size: 12 residues. CDR3 in amino acids: CASSERDMNRYF. Here the CDR3 DNA reads TGTGCCAGCAGTGAACGGGACATGAACAGGTATTTT.

This chain uses TRBV29-1 with TRBJ2-5; possibly TRBD2 for D (6 bases). The CDR3 runs 15 residues. The germline CDR1 and CDR2 sequences are SQVTM and ANQGSEA. V was clipped by 4 bases and J by 5 bases, with 20 bases between them. The CDR3 sequence is CSVVRSSGGGETQYF. The CDR3 DNA follows: TGCAGCGTTGTCCGGTCTTCCGGGGGTGGCGAGACCCAGTACTTC.

CDR3 nucleotide sequence: TGTGCCAGTAGTTCGACGGGACAGGGGGTCACTGAAGCTTTCTTT. It translates to CASSSTGQGVTEAFF. The J gene is TRBJ1-1, the V gene TRBV19; 11 bases line up with TRBD1. V lost 5 bases to trimming and J lost 4 bases; unmatched junction nucleotides: 6. The CDR3 sequence is 15 residues long. Germline V CDR1 and CDR2: LNHDA, SQIVND (reference sequence).

The CDR3 DNA reads TGTGCCAGCAGTTACTCTGGTATAGCTTACAAAAATGAGCAGTTCTTC. It is translated as CASSYSGIAYKNEQFF. The chain employs TRBV6-2 or TRBV6-3 and TRBJ2-1; D call uncertain. Germline loops: CDR1 MNHEY, CDR2 SVGEGT. Deletions cut 0 bases from V and 7 bases from J, with 16 bases between. This CDR3 has 16 residues.

The gene calls are TRBV12-3 or TRBV12-4 and TRBJ1-1, with 8 positions matching TRBD1. V lost 4 bases and J lost 6; bases outside the gene matches: 1. This CDR3 comprises 12 residues. In nucleotides, the CDR3 is TGTGCCAGCAGTTCGGACAGGGCTGAAGCTTTCTTT. Its protein is CASSSDRAEAFF.

The chain is built from TRBV21-1 and TRBJ2-1; the D segment call TRBD2 is taken from the table without a DNA check. TRBV21-1 is recorded as a pseudogene. This CDR3 is 13 amino acids long. CDR3 protein: CASSKEPYNEQFF. The CDR3 nucleotides are TGTGCCAGCAGCAAAGAGCCATACAATGAGCAGTTCTTC.

The chain is built from TRBV2 and TRBJ2-7, with TRBD1 as a possible D gene (6 bases). Per the germline V gene, CDR1 is SNHLY and CDR2 is FYNNEI. The V gene lost 0 bases and the J gene lost 0 bases, with 6 bases spanning the gap. There are 14 residues in the CDR3. Here the CDR3 reads CASSEAGASYEQYF. The CDR3 DNA sequence: TGTGCCAGCAGTGAAGCGGGGGCCTCCTACGAGCAGTACTTC. The whole variable domain, remainder taken from reference TRBV2 and TRBJ2-7, is EPEVTQTPSHQVTQMGQEVILRCVPISNHLYFYWYRQILGQKVEFLVSFYNNEISEKSEIFDDQFSVERPDGSNFTLKIRSTKLEDSAMYFCASSEAGASYEQYFGPGTRLTVT.

Of note for this clone: Other DNA sequences within the sample encode an identical CDR3. This sequence joins TRBV7-2 and TRBJ2-5; 14 positions match TRBD2. The germline gives CDR1 SGHTA, CDR2 FQGNSA. The CDR3 contains 16 residues. V shed 5 bases, J shed 4 bases, and the junction held 6 bases outside the gene matches. The CDR3 region has the DNA TGTGCCAGCAGCCCACTCGGACTAGCGGGGGGAGAGACCCAGTACTTC. Protein product: CASSPLGLAGGETQYF.